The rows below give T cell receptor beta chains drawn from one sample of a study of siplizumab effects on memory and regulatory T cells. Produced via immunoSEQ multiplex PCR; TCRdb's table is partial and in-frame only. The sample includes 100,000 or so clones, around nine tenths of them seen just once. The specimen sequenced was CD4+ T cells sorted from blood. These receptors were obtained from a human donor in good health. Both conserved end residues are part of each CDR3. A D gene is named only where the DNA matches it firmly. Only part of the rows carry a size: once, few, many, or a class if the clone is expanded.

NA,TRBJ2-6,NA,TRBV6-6,TGTGCCAGCAGTTACTCCGGGGGCACTGGGGCCAACGTCCTGACTTTC,CASSYSGGTGANVLTF
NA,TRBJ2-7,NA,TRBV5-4,TGTGCCAGCAGCTTGGAGGGGGGACGGAAGTACGAGCAGTACTTC,CASSLEGGRKYEQYF
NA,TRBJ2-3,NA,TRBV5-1,TGCGCCAGCAGCTTAGGGACTAGCACAGATACGCAGTATTTT,CASSLGTSTDTQYF
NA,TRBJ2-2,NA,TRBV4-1,TGCGCCAGCAGCCAAGATCAAACAGGGACGAACACCGGGGAGCTGTTTTTT,CASSQDQTGTNTGELFF
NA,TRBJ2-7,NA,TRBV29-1,TGCAGCGTTGGTAAATCCTCCGAGCAGTACTTC,CSVGKSSEQYF
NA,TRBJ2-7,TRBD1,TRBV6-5,TGTGCCAGCAGTGGAAAGGGACAGAGCTACGAGCAGTACTTC,CASSGKGQSYEQYF
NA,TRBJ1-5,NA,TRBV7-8,TGTGCCAGCAGCCGGACCAGTTATAGCAATCAGCCCCAGCATTTT,CASSRTSYSNQPQHF
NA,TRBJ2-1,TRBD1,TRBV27,TGTGCCAGCAGTTTTCGGGACAGGGTCCCTACCTACAATGAGCAGTTCTTC,CASSFRDRVPTYNEQFF
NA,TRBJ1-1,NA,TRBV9,TGTGCCAGCAGCGTCAATCGCAATCGGAACACTGAAGCTTTCTTT,CASSVNRNRNTEAFF
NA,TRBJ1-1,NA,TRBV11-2,TGTGCCAGCAGCTTATTTTTTAGCACTGAAGCTTTCTTT,CASSLFFSTEAFF
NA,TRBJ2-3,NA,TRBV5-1,TGCGCCAGCAGCCAAACTGGCGGATCCACAGATACGCAGTATTTT,CASSQTGGSTDTQYF
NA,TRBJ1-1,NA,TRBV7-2,TGTGCCAGCCGAAAATGGACGCTGGACACCACTGAAGCTTTCTTT,CASRKWTLDTTEAFF
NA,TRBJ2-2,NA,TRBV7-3,TGTGCCAGCAGCTTAAACGGCCAGGCGAACACCGGGGAGCTGTTTTTT,CASSLNGQANTGELFF
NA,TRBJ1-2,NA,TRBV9,TGTGCCAGCAGCGGTCTCAGCTATGGCTACACCTTC,CASSGLSYGYTF
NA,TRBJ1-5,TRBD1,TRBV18,TGTGCCAGCTCACCACCAAACCAGGGGGCGCGGAGTCAGCCCCAGCATTTT,CASSPPNQGARSQPQHF
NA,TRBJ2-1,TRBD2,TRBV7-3,TGTGCCAGCAGCCCCCGGCCCTTTTCGGTAGCGGGAGCCTACAATGAGCAGTTCTTC,CASSPRPFSVAGAYNEQFF
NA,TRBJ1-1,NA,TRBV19,TGTGCCAGTAGTATCCACAGGACTACTGAAGCTTTCTTT,CASSIHRTTEAFF
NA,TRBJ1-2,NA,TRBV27,TGTGCCAGCAGTTTGACGGATGGCTATGGCTACACCTTC,CASSLTDGYGYTF
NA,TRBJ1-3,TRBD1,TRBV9,TGTGCCAGCAGCGTAGGGGACAGTTACTCTGGAAACACCATATATTTT,CASSVGDSYSGNTIYF
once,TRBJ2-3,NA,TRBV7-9,TGTGCCAGCAGCTCCTTGGGGGGCACAGATACGCAGTATTTT,CASSSLGGTDTQYF
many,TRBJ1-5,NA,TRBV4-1,TGCGCCAGCAGCCAAGCGGTAAGTCCCAATCAGCCCCAGCATTTT,CASSQAVSPNQPQHF
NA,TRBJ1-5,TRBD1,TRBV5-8,TGTGCCAGCAGCGGCGGGACAGCCTACAATCAGCCCCAGCATTTT,CASSGGTAYNQPQHF
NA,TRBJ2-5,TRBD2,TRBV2,TGTGCCAGCAGTTATAGCGGGCCCCAAGAGACCCAGTACTTC,CASSYSGPQETQYF
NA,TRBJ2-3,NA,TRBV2,TGTGCCAGCAGTGAAGCTTTAAGGGGGGCCACAGATACGCAGTATTTT,CASSEALRGATDTQYF
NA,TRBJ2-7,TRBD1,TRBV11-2,TGTGCCAGCAGCTTAGGGACAGGGGGCTCCTACGAGCAGTACTTC,CASSLGTGGSYEQYF
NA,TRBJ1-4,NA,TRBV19,TGTGCCACCCCTCCTTTGTGGGCAAAACTGTTTTTT,CATPPLWAKLFF
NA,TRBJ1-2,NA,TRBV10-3,TGTGCCATCAGTGAACGGGTTTATGGCTACACCTTC,CAISERVYGYTF
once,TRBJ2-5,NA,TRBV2,TGTGCCAGCAGTCTTATGTCCAGGGGAGGGCAAGAGACCCAGTACTTC,CASSLMSRGGQETQYF
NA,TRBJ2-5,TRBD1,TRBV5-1,TGCGCCAGCAGCTCAATGGGACAGGGGGGACGGGAGACCCAGTACTTC,CASSSMGQGGRETQYF
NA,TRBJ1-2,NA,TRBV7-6,TGTGCCAGCAGCTCACAAGGGTCCTATGGCTACACCTTC,CASSSQGSYGYTF
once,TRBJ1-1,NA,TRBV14,TGTGCCAGCAGCCTAAATGCACCGGGGTACATGAACACTGAAGCTTTCTTT,CASSLNAPGYMNTEAFF
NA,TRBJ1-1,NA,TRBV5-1,TGCGCCAGCAGCTTGTTCGAGGCCCGACACACTGAAGCTTTCTTT,CASSLFEARHTEAFF
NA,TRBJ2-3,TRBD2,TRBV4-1,TGCGCCAGCAGCCGCAATGTAGCGGGAGCCACTAGGGGAGATACGCAGTATTTT,CASSRNVAGATRGDTQYF
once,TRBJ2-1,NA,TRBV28,TGTGCCAGCAACCGACTATTAAATGAGCAGTTCTTC,CASNRLLNEQFF
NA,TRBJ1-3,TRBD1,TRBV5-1,TGCGCCAGCAGCTCGGGGCATACAGGGGGCGCGGGAAACACCATATATTTT,CASSSGHTGGAGNTIYF
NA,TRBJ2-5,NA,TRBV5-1,TGCGCCAGCAGCCCAAACCCACATGGACAGCAAGAGACCCAGTACTTC,CASSPNPHGQQETQYF
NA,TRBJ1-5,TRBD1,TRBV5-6,TGTGCCAGCAGCTTTTATACCCCCGACAGGGGGCTGAGGCAGCCCCAGCATTTT,CASSFYTPDRGLRQPQHF
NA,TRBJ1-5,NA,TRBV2,TGTGCCAGCAGTGAAGACAGACTTGGACAGCCCCAGCATTTT,CASSEDRLGQPQHF
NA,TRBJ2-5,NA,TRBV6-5,TGTGCCAGCAGTTTCAGGCCTCGAGAGACCCAGTACTTC,CASSFRPRETQYF
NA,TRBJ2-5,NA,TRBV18,TGTGCCAGCTCACTTCTTGCGGAGACCCAGTACTTC,CASSLLAETQYF
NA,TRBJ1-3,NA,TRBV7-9,TGTGCCAGCAGCCGCCAGACAGGCGGGGGAAACACCATATATTTT,CASSRQTGGGNTIYF
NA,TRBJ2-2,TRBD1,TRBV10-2,TGCGCCAGCGGGGGACAGGGGTACACCGGGGAGCTGTTTTTT,CASGGQGYTGELFF
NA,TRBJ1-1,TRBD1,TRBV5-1,TGCGCCAGCACCAGGGGGCAAGTGAACACTGAAGCTTTCTTT,CASTRGQVNTEAFF
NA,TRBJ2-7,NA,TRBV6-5,TGTGCCAGCAGTCCCAGGGGAGGCCGAGGCTACGAGCAGTACTTC,CASSPRGGRGYEQYF
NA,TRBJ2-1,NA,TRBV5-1,TGCGCCAGCAGCTTGCAGGGGCGAATCTTCTTC,CASSLQGRIFF
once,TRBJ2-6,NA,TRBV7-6,TGTGCCAGCAGCCAATCTGGGGCCAACGTCCTGACTTTC,CASSQSGANVLTF
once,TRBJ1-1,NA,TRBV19,TGTGCCAGTAGTACGCACATCTTCGAAGCTTTCTTT,CASSTHIFEAFF
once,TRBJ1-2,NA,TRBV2,TGTGCCAGCAGGGTGGGATCGCTAGGCTACACCTTC,CASRVGSLGYTF
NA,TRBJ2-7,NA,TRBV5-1,TGCGCCAGCATGAGGGGGTCGGGGTCCTACGAGCAGTACTTC,CASMRGSGSYEQYF
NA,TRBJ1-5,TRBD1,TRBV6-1,TGTGCCAGCAGCGCCAGGGGGCTTGGGGGTCAGCCCCAGCATTTT,CASSARGLGGQPQHF
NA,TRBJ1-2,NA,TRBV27,TGTGCCAGCACCGCCGCCAGGGGAGTCAGCGGCTACACCTTC,CASTAARGVSGYTF
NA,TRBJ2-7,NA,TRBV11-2,TGTGCCAGCAGGCCAGGACTCCGGCCCTCCGAGCAGTACTTC,CASRPGLRPSEQYF
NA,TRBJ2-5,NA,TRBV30,TGTGCCTGGAGTGTTAGCGGAGCTGGGGAGACCCAGTACTTC,CAWSVSGAGETQYF
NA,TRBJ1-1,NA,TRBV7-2,TGTGCCAGCAGCGTAACCGGGACGGCGAACACTGAAGCTTTCTTT,CASSVTGTANTEAFF
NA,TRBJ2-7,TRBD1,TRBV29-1,TGCAGCGTTGAAATTCATACGACAGGGGACTACGAGCAGTACTTC,CSVEIHTTGDYEQYF
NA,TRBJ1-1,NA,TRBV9,TGTGCCAGCAGCGTAGCTTCCCATCTCCCGAACACTGAAGCTTTCTTT,CASSVASHLPNTEAFF
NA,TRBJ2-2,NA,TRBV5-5,TGTGCCAGCAGCTGGTTGAACACCGGGGAGCTGTTTTTT,CASSWLNTGELFF
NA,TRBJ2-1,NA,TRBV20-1,TGCAGTGCTTCTAACAATGAGGGGCAGTTCTTC,CSASNNEGQFF